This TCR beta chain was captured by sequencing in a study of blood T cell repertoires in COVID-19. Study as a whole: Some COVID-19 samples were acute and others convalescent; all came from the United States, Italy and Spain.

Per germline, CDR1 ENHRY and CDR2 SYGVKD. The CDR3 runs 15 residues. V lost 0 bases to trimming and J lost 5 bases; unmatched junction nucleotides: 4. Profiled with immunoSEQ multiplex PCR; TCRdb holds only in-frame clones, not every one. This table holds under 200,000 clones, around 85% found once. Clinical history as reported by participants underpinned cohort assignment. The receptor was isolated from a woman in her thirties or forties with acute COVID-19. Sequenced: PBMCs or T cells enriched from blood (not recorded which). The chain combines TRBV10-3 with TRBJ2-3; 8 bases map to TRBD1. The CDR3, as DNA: TGTGCCATCAGTGAGTCGACAGGGGCGGGAGATACGCAGTATTTT. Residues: CAISESTGAGDTQYF.